This T cell receptor beta chain was found in a study of response to subunit inactivated influenza vaccine. TCRdb recomputed calls from the RT-PCR reads with MiXCR, one row per CDR3 protein. The table lists about 500,000 distinct CDR3 sequences, more than 15% of them singletons. Study-wide findings and caveats: Each seasonal flu vaccination may recruit only limited new T cells, authors suggested.

The V and J ends lost 1 base and 7 bases respectively, with 10 bases between them. CDR3 length: 13 amino acids. To note about this clonotype: Its antigen is unknown.

This sequence joins TRBV12-3 or TRBV12-4 and TRBJ2-5; D uncertain. Sequenced here: CD4+ T cells sorted from PBMCs, sampled roughly 24 months after vaccination. The TCR originated in a man between 45 and 75 years old who received an inactivated influenza vaccine. The CDR3 coding sequence is TGTGCCAGCAGTTTAGGGGGTCTGAGGACCCAGTACTTC. Translation: CASSLGGLRTQYF.